The sequence of this T cell receptor (beta chain) was determined in a study of CD8+ T cells in alopecia areata. On this clone: Antigen unknown.

cDNA prepared by RNA extraction and subsequent reverse transcription served as the template for sequencing. This table comes from immunoSEQ multiplex PCR, and its TCRdb copy is limited to in-frame clones, with some not included. Counted here are about 200,000 clones, 50% to 65% occurring once; the ten biggest clones make up under 0.5%. Points from the study as a whole: Possibly as an HLA-related effect, TCR sharing across patients appeared less clear than in mice.

This CDR3 is built from 14 residues. The germline V gene has CDR1 MNHEY and CDR2 SVGAGI. V dropped 2 bases and J dropped 5 bases, with 10 bases sitting between them. The receptor was isolated from a human donor with alopecia areata. The chain has TRBV6-5 and TRBJ1-5; D gene unclear. The specimen comprised CD4+ T cells sorted from blood, sampled at week 0. The CDR3 DNA sequence: TGTGCCAGCAGTTACGATGGGGAGTATCAGCCCCAGCATTTT. Its protein product is CASSYDGEYQPQHF.